This entry describes one T cell receptor beta chain. Data came from immunoSEQ multiplex PCR; TCRdb stores just in-frame clones and leaves some out. The table includes about 200,000 clones, around 90% detected once. The entry originates in a study of blood T cell repertoires in COVID-19. Sequenced input: peripheral blood. The source of this sequence is a man in his fifties or sixties with active or convalescent COVID-19.

CDR3 coding DNA: TGTGCCAGCCGGGGGGTGAGCAATCAGCCCCAGCATTTT. Translation gives CASRGVSNQPQHF. The chain joins TRBV6-5 to TRBJ1-5; the D gene is possibly TRBD1 (5 bases). V gave up 8 bases and J gave up 1 base, with 9 bases separating them. In germline, CDR1 is MNHEY, CDR2 SVGAGI. This CDR3 comprises 13 residues.